The 32 T cell receptor beta chains in this list originate from one sample, sequenced in a study of early T cells in non-severe SARS-CoV-2 infection. TCRdb re-analysed the 5' RACE reads in MiXCR, keeping a single row per CDR3 protein. The sample contains some 30,000 distinct CDR3 sequences, under 5.5% of which appear only once. The sample consisted of whole blood. These receptors were obtained from an adult who was a healthcare worker with PCR-confirmed SARS-CoV-2 infection or an uninfected control (not recorded which).

The V gene is TRBV27, the J gene TRBJ2-2; weak D call: TRBD1 (6 bases). The V gene's germline CDR1 is MNHEY and CDR2 SMNVEV (reference sequence). The CDR3 is 15 residues long. V was pared by 5 bases and J by 0 bases, with 10 bases between. The CDR3 reads CASSPGTPNTGELFF. The CDR3 DNA follows: TGTGCCAGCAGTCCCGGGACACCGAACACCGGGGAGCTGTTTTTT.

This clonotype was seen only a few times. This chain joins TRBV7-2 and TRBJ1-5; 7 nucleotides agree with TRBD1. The CDR3 consists of 15 residues. With 2 bases clipped from V and 6 bases from J, the junction kept 7 bases outside the gene matches. From germline, CDR1 is SGHTA and CDR2 FQGNSA. The CDR3 nucleotides read TGTGCCAGCAGCTTATCGACTTACAGGGGTCAGCCCCAGCATTTT. Protein product: CASSLSTYRGQPQHF. The full variable domain, rest sourced from reference TRBV7-2 and TRBJ1-5, is GAGVSQSPSNKVTEKGKDVELRCDPISGHTALYWYRQSLGQGLEFLIYFQGNSAPDKSGLPSDRFSAERTGGSVSTLTIQRTQQEDSAVYLCASSLSTYRGQPQHFGDGTRLSIL.

The table lists this clonotype with a few counts. The rearrangement links TRBV6-2 or TRBV6-3 to TRBJ2-5, with D possibly being TRBD1 (6 bases). V shed 3 bases and J shed 5 bases, with 22 bases lying between them. Germline CDR1 and CDR2: MNHEY and SVGEGT. The CDR3 runs 17 residues. The CDR3 DNA reads TGTGCCAGCAGTTATTTCGGGACACGATCCGTGGGGGAGACCCAGTACTTC. Protein: CASSYFGTRSVGETQYF.

This clonotype was detected many times. The chain recombines TRBV27 with TRBJ2-1, with 10 bases lining up with TRBD1. V shed 10 bases and J 1 base; nucleotides not matched to a gene: 4. In germline, CDR1 is MNHEY, CDR2 SMNVEV (reference sequence). The CDR3 loop spans 14 amino acids. The DNA of the CDR3 is TGTGCCACTTCGGACAGGGGGTCCTACAATGAGCAGTTCTTC. Its translation is CATSDRGSYNEQFF.

This clonotype has at least ten counts. The rearrangement joins TRBV4-1 to TRBJ2-5; 10 bases fit TRBD1. The length of the CDR3 is 16 residues. CDR1 is MGHRA and CDR2 is YSYEKL in the germline V gene. After removal of 3 bases from V and 5 bases from J, the junction contained 9 bases not matched to a gene. DNA of the CDR3: TGCGCCAGCAGCCACGGGACAGGGGCCGACGGGGAGACCCAGTACTTC. Its protein is CASSHGTGADGETQYF.

This clonotype was recorded at least ten times. The chain carries TRBV6-4 and TRBJ2-1; TRBD2 aligns across 7 bases. The CDR3 loop spans 14 amino acids. Germline CDR1 and CDR2: MRHNA and SNTAGT. Unmatched junction bases numbered 3, after V lost 2 bases and J lost 5 bases. DNA for the CDR3: TGTGCCAGCAGTGACGGACTAGACCACAATGAGCAGTTCTTC. It codes for CASSDGLDHNEQFF.

This clonotype has a count of ten or more. The chain has TRBV7-8 and TRBJ1-1, with no clear D. This CDR3 is built from 14 residues. Trimming pared 6 bases from V and 6 bases from J, leaving 17 bases between. Germline CDR1 reads SGHVS; CDR2 reads FQNEAQ. For the CDR3, the DNA is TGTGCCAGCAGTCCTTTTCGACATTCCCCTGAAGCTTTCTTT. Protein sequence: CASSPFRHSPEAFF. The variable domain in full, with the rest retrieved from reference TRBV7-8 and TRBJ1-1, is GAGVSQSPRYKVAKRGQDVALRCDPISGHVSLFWYQQALGQGPEFLTYFQNEAQLDKSGLPSDRFFAERPEGSVSTLKIQRTQQEDSAVYLCASSPFRHSPEAFFGQGTRLTVV.

This clonotype was counted at least ten times. J is TRBJ2-7 and V is TRBV2; 8 bases match TRBD2. The J segment lost 3 bases and the V segment lost 4 bases, leaving 11 bases of the junction unmatched. The CDR3 runs 16 residues. The germline V gene encodes CDR1 SNHLY and CDR2 FYNNEI. CDR3 nucleotide sequence: TGTGCCAGCAGTGTTGCCAGCGGGGGTGAAGGCTACGAGCAGTACTTC. Translated: CASSVASGGEGYEQYF.

This clonotype was observed a few times. The chain links TRBV12-3 or TRBV12-4 to TRBJ2-2, with 14 bases identical to TRBD2. The junction had 2 bases not matched to a gene; V was cut back by 5 bases and J by 6 bases. The CDR3 runs 15 residues. The CDR3 DNA sequence: TGTGCCAGCAGTGGACTAGCGGGGGGTTCCGGGGAGCTGTTTTTT. Translated, it gives CASSGLAGGSGELFF.

This clonotype was observed many times. The chain combines TRBV20-1 with TRBJ2-7; D is tentatively TRBD1 or TRBD2 (5 bases each). Trimming left V 0 bases short and J 0 bases short, with 9 bases between. The CDR3 loop spans 14 amino acids. Germline CDR1 and CDR2: DFQATT and SNEGSKA (reference sequence). CDR3 coding DNA: TGCAGTGCTAGAGATTGGGGGAGCTCCTACGAGCAGTACTTC. Translated, it gives CSARDWGSSYEQYF.

This clonotype was seen at least ten times. CDR3 amino acids: CASSLERGLVSFADTQYF. CDR3 bases: TGTGCCAGCAGCTTGGAGAGGGGGTTAGTTAGTTTCGCAGATACGCAGTATTTT. This chain uses TRBV7-2 with TRBJ2-3; possibly TRBD1 for D (6 bases). Germline lookup yields CDR1 SGHTA and CDR2 FQGNSA. The CDR3 totals 18 residues. V gave up 3 bases and J gave up 4 bases, with 23 bases separating them.

In its sample, this clonotype was seen many times. The V call is TRBV4-3, the J call TRBJ2-3; 8 bases map to TRBD2. This CDR3 has 20 residues. V was pared by 2 bases and J by 0 bases, with 16 bases of the junction left unmatched. CDR1 LGHNA and CDR2 YSLEER come from the germline V gene. CDR3 region: CASSQRGPFKRGRSTDTQYF. CDR3 nucleotide sequence: TGCGCCAGCAGCCAAAGGGGCCCCTTCAAGCGGGGGAGGAGCACAGATACGCAGTATTTT.

In this sample, this clonotype turned up many times. The chain links TRBV7-8 to TRBJ1-1, with a tentative D call TRBD1 (5 bases). Germline loops: CDR1 SGHVS, CDR2 FQNEAQ. This CDR3 contains 14 residues. V shed 1 base and J shed 5 bases, with 11 bases lying between them. Here the CDR3 reads CASSLVSGVTEAFF. The CDR3 bases are TGTGCCAGCAGCTTAGTTTCGGGGGTAACTGAAGCTTTCTTT. Full variable domain (missing parts from reference TRBV7-8 and TRBJ1-1): GAGVSQSPRYKVAKRGQDVALRCDPISGHVSLFWYQQALGQGPEFLTYFQNEAQLDKSGLPSDRFFAERPEGSVSTLKIQRTQQEDSAVYLCASSLVSGVTEAFFGQGTRLTVV.

In this sample, this clonotype turned up many times. This chain uses TRBV6-4 with TRBJ1-2; D gene unclear. This CDR3 comprises 14 residues. V lost 6 bases to trimming and J lost 4 bases, with 15 bases between them. Germline values: CDR1 MRHNA, CDR2 SNTAGT. CDR3 amino acids: CASREQDPPYGYTF. The CDR3 DNA sequence: TGTGCCAGCAGAGAGCAGGACCCTCCCTATGGCTACACCTTC.

This chain links TRBV27 with TRBJ1-4, with 9 bases lining up with TRBD1. In germline, CDR1 is MNHEY, CDR2 SMNVEV (reference sequence). The CDR3 is 14 residues long. The junction had 6 bases not matched to a gene; V was cut back by 5 bases and J by 8 bases. The CDR3 loop is CASSPDRGREKLFF. CDR3 DNA: TGTGCCAGCAGTCCGGACAGGGGTAGGGAAAAACTGTTTTTT.

Many counts were recorded for this clonotype. The chain couples TRBV30 to TRBJ2-6; D is unresolved. The germline V gene encodes CDR1 GTSNPN and CDR2 SVGIG (reference sequence). This CDR3 has 14 residues. Trimming cost V 0 bases and J 4 bases, with 7 bases left between them. CDR3 DNA: TGTGCCTGGAGTGTACATGGAGGGGCCAACGTCCTGACTTTC. Translation gives CAWSVHGGANVLTF.

This clonotype was detected many times. V gene TRBV10-3 combines with J gene TRBJ1-1; D remains ambiguous. Looked up from germline, CDR1 is ENHRY and CDR2 is SYGVKD. Between the trimmed V and J ends, which lost 2 bases and 5 bases, there was a span of 6 bases. The CDR3 contains 12 residues. CDR3 loop: CAISEGRTEAFF. DNA for the CDR3: TGTGCCATCAGTGAGGGGCGGACTGAAGCTTTCTTT.

The J gene is TRBJ2-4, the V gene TRBV7-3; the match to TRBD2 covers 8 bases. There are 13 residues in the CDR3. CDR1 is SGHTA and CDR2 is FQGTGA in the germline V gene. Unmatched junction bases numbered 4, after V lost 2 bases and J lost 10 bases. This CDR3 reads CASSLGTRRIQYF. CDR3 nucleotides: TGTGCCAGCAGCTTAGGGACTAGACGGATTCAGTACTTC.

The table lists this clonotype with a few counts. The chain is built from TRBV19 and TRBJ1-4; D gene uncertain. The CDR3 is 16 amino acids. The germline V gene encodes CDR1 LNHDA and CDR2 SQIVND (reference sequence). Trimming removed 4 bases at V and 7 bases at J, with 19 bases between. CDR3 region: CASSTDVTRWGEKLFF. As DNA, the CDR3 is TGTGCCAGTAGTACCGATGTGACCCGATGGGGTGAAAAACTGTTTTTT.

This clonotype was detected a few times. This chain connects TRBV12-3 or TRBV12-4 to TRBJ1-1; 7 bases fit TRBD1. The CDR3 sequence is 14 residues long. The V segment lost 6 bases and the J segment 4 bases; nucleotides outside the gene matches: 8. CDR3 region: CASSPRGPLTEAFF. The CDR3 coding sequence is TGTGCCAGCAGCCCGAGGGGGCCCCTCACTGAAGCTTTCTTT.

This clonotype was recorded at least ten times. The chain links TRBV7-2 to TRBJ2-3, with 8 bases that match TRBD2. The CDR3 consists of 16 residues. In germline, CDR1 is SGHTA, CDR2 FQGNSA. J lost 4 bases, V lost 1 base, and 7 bases had no gene match. This CDR3 is CASSLVAGGGADTQYF. In DNA form, the CDR3 reads TGTGCCAGCAGCTTAGTCGCGGGGGGCGGTGCAGATACGCAGTATTTT.

This clonotype was counted ten times or more. The CDR3 region has the DNA TGCAGCGTTGAAGAGAACTCTGGAAACACCATATATTTT. This encodes CSVEENSGNTIYF. V gene TRBV29-1 combines with J gene TRBJ1-3; D is uncertain. Germline CDR1 SQVTM, CDR2 ANQGSEA. Deletions cut 0 bases from V and 0 bases from J, with 3 bases between. The length of the CDR3 is 13 residues.

The rearrangement uses TRBV10-1 and TRBJ2-2; TRBD2 is a possible D gene (5 bases). Trimming took off 4 bases at V and 4 bases at J, with 7 bases between the two ends. Germline lookup yields CDR1 WNHNN and CDR2 SYGVQD (reference sequence). This CDR3 contains 13 residues. The DNA for the CDR3 is TGCGCCAGCAGTGGACTAAGCACCGGGGAGCTGTTTTTT. It yields the protein CASSGLSTGELFF.

This clonotype came up many times. The chain joins TRBV28 to TRBJ2-3; 16 bases line up with TRBD2. With V trimmed by 5 bases and J by 4 bases, 15 bases remained unmatched. This CDR3 is 20 amino acids long. CDR1 MDHEN and CDR2 SYDVKM come from the germline V gene. CDR3 bases: TGTGCCAGCAGTCCGCTAATCGGGACTAGCGGGGGGGCCACGTCAGATACGCAGTATTTT. This translates into CASSPLIGTSGGATSDTQYF.

This clonotype was counted ten times or more. V gene TRBV20-1 combines with J gene TRBJ2-3; D may be TRBD2 (7 bases). The CDR3 extends over 16 amino acids. The V end was cut by 0 bases, the J end by 2 bases, with 15 bases between. Germline values: CDR1 DFQATT, CDR2 SNEGSKA (reference sequence). The CDR3 here is CSARDVGGPNTDTQYF. CDR3 nucleotide sequence: TGCAGTGCTAGAGATGTGGGGGGGCCTAACACAGATACGCAGTATTTT.

V is TRBV7-2 and J is TRBJ2-1; 11 positions match TRBD1. Germline lookup yields CDR1 SGHTA and CDR2 FQGNSA. With V trimmed by 5 bases and J by 10 bases, 7 bases remained unmatched. CDR3 length: 14 amino acids. The CDR3 DNA reads as TGTGCCAGCAGCCTAGGACAGGGGGCGGAAGAGCAGTTCTTC. Its translation is CASSLGQGAEEQFF.

This clonotype was observed many times. The V gene is TRBV5-6, the J gene TRBJ2-1; D gene ambiguous. V was trimmed by 0 bases and J by 2 bases, leaving 12 bases between them. Germline lookup yields CDR1 SGHDT and CDR2 YYEEEE. The CDR3 extends over 16 amino acids. The CDR3 DNA reads as TGTGCCAGCAGCTTGGCCGGTAGCTTTACCTACAATGAGCAGTTCTTC. Protein: CASSLAGSFTYNEQFF. The full variable domain, with the rest looked up from reference TRBV5-6 and TRBJ2-1, is DAGVTQSPTHLIKTRGQQVTLRCSPKSGHDTVSWYQQALGQGPQFIFQYYEEEERQRGNFPDRFSGHQFPNYSSELNVNALLLGDSALYLCASSLAGSFTYNEQFFGPGTRLTVL.

Ten or more counts support this clonotype. The rearrangement uses TRBV30 and TRBJ2-3; D unresolved. Deletions cut 1 base from V and 4 bases from J, with 15 bases between. CDR3 length: 15 residues. Looked up from germline, CDR1 is GTSNPN and CDR2 is SVGIG (reference sequence). This chain's CDR3 is CAWSGVGMRSDTQYF. The CDR3 nucleotides are TGTGCCTGGAGTGGGGTAGGGATGCGTTCAGATACGCAGTATTTT.

The chain has TRBV9 and TRBJ2-3; D gene ambiguous. V shed 4 bases and J shed 0 bases, with 9 bases lying between them. The germline V gene encodes CDR1 SGDLS and CDR2 YYNGEE. CDR3 length equals 14 residues. This chain's CDR3 is CASSPTSSTDTQYF. Here the CDR3 DNA reads TGTGCCAGCAGCCCAACTTCTAGCACAGATACGCAGTATTTT.

This clonotype was detected ten times or more. The V and J genes are TRBV20-1 and TRBJ2-1; D ambiguous. CDR1 and CDR2 (germline): DFQATT, SNEGSKA (reference sequence). The CDR3 runs 11 residues. Trimming pared 2 bases from V and 9 bases from J, leaving 8 bases between. The CDR3 here is CSARLVAEQFF. CDR3 DNA sequence: TGCAGTGCTAGACTAGTGGCTGAGCAGTTCTTC.

V is TRBV4-3 and J is TRBJ2-2; 10 positions agree with TRBD2. This CDR3 has 19 residues. The germline V gene encodes CDR1 LGHNA and CDR2 YSLEER. J lost 2 bases, V lost 0 bases, and 9 bases had no gene match. The CDR3 reads CASSQDKERGGINTGELFF. The CDR3 region has the DNA TGCGCCAGCAGCCAAGATAAGGAGCGGGGGGGCATCAACACCGGGGAGCTGTTTTTT.

The gene calls are TRBV4-1 and TRBJ2-2; weak D call: TRBD2 (7 bases). The CDR3 has 17 residues. Germline values: CDR1 MGHRA, CDR2 YSYEKL. V was shortened by 0 bases and J by 3 bases, with 14 bases between the two germline ends. As DNA, the CDR3 is TGCGCCAGCAGCCAAGATCACGGGGGGCCGGACACCGGGGAGCTGTTTTTT. It yields the protein CASSQDHGGPDTGELFF.